This is a list of T cell receptor beta chains from one sample in a study of cytomegalovirus exposure and HLA in healthy donors. This table comes from immunoSEQ multiplex PCR, and its TCRdb copy is limited to in-frame clones, with some not included. The sample lists under 150,000 clones; about 79% were seen once. Sequencing was performed on PBMCs. The receptor source for this set is a woman aged 25 to 45 in good health and CMV-seronegative. Each CDR3 is given with its conserved first and last residue. D genes are given only for firm matches. Size values are once, few and many counts, or a class for expanded clones, and some rows have none.

size	V	J	D	CDR3	DNA
.	TRBV6-1	TRBJ2-1	TRBD1	CASRGTGGREQFF	TGTGCCAGCAGGGGGACAGGCGGCAGGGAGCAGTTCTTC
.	TRBV5-6	TRBJ2-3	TRBD2	CASSLAGGSTDTQYF	TGTGCCAGCAGCTTGGCGGGGGGGAGCACAGATACGCAGTATTTT
.	TRBV7-7	TRBJ2-7	TRBD1	CASSRDRGEEQYF	TGTGCTAGCAGCCGGGACAGGGGGGAGGAGCAGTACTTC
.	TRBV4-1	TRBJ1-2	.	CASSQADSLGGYTF	TGCGCCAGCAGCCAAGCCGACAGCCTCGGGGGCTACACCTTC
.	TRBV2	TRBJ1-5	TRBD1	CASRRDRGDNQPQHF	TGTGCCAGCAGACGGGACAGGGGCGATAATCAGCCCCAGCATTTT
few	TRBV11-2	TRBJ1-5	.	CASSLGEIQPQHF	TGTGCCAGCAGCTTAGGGGAGATCCAGCCCCAGCATTTT
.	TRBV9	TRBJ2-7	.	CASSVEAGTYEQYF	TGTGCCAGCAGCGTAGAGGCAGGGACCTACGAGCAGTACTTC
.	TRBV19	TRBJ1-1	.	CASRLSSGTEAFF	TGTGCCAGTAGGCTCTCATCCGGCACTGAAGCTTTCTTT
.	TRBV6-5	TRBJ1-4	.	CASSKTGNEKLFF	TGTGCCAGCAGTAAAACGGGGAATGAAAAACTGTTTTTT
.	TRBV6-6	TRBJ1-1	.	CASSPAVFGGTEAFF	TGTGCCAGCAGCCCGGCGGTTTTTGGAGGCACTGAAGCTTTCTTT
.	TRBV5-1	TRBJ1-3	TRBD1	CASSPGTASGTIYF	TGCGCCAGCAGCCCAGGGACAGCGTCAGGCACCATATATTTT
.	TRBV27	TRBJ1-1	.	CASSLSGVQGTEAFF	TGTGCCAGCAGTTTGAGCGGGGTTCAAGGGACTGAAGCTTTCTTT
.	TRBV5-5	TRBJ2-2	.	CASSLTGGHTGELFF	TGTGCCAGCAGCTTGACCGGGGGTCACACCGGGGAGCTGTTTTTT
once	TRBV18	TRBJ2-7	.	CASSLVTDYEQYF	TGTGCCAGCTCACTGGTGACAGACTACGAGCAGTACTTC
.	TRBV7-2	TRBJ2-1	TRBD2	CASSLRVAGGPPEQFF	TGTGCCAGCAGCTTACGGGTAGCGGGGGGGCCTCCTGAGCAGTTCTTC
.	TRBV4-1	TRBJ1-1	TRBD1	CASSLTMRDSEAFF	TGCGCCAGCAGCCTGACAATGCGGGACAGCGAAGCTTTCTTT
few	TRBV6-5	TRBJ2-1	.	CASSYGPNEQFF	TGTGCCAGCAGTTACGGGCCCAATGAGCAGTTCTTC
.	TRBV5-6	TRBJ2-1	TRBD1	CASSSAGTGGNEQFF	TGTGCCAGCAGCTCTGCCGGGACAGGGGGCAATGAGCAGTTCTTC
few	TRBV9	TRBJ2-3	TRBD1	CASSVMTGDTDTQYF	TGTGCCAGCAGCGTCATGACAGGGGATACAGATACGCAGTATTTT
once	TRBV5-6	TRBJ1-5	TRBD1	CASSSGQGLQPQHF	TGTGCCAGCAGCTCGGGACAGGGTTTGCAGCCCCAGCATTTT
.	TRBV7-2	TRBJ2-5	TRBD1	CASSRDSQETQYF	TGTGCCAGCAGTCGGGACAGCCAAGAGACCCAGTACTTC
.	TRBV5-1	TRBJ2-3	TRBD1	CASYAMLGQGTTDTQYF	TGCGCCAGCTACGCGATGCTGGGACAGGGGACCACAGATACGCAGTATTTT